Each of the 15 T cell receptor beta chains below was sequenced from the same sample in a study of Ad26.COV2.S vaccination and SARS-CoV-2 variants. This sample's treatment: roughly 18 received Ad26.COV2.S at low or high dose, single or two shots; about 5 received placebo; per-sample allocation not given. All samples were drawn on day 63, counting from the first vaccine or placebo injection. TCRdb's table, derived via immunoSEQ multiplex PCR, lists solely in-frame clones and lacks some. The data show around 450,000 clones, around nine tenths seen once. Here the sequenced sample was peripheral blood, taken in a trial of Ad26.COV2.S vaccine versus placebo. The origin of the receptors is a person aged 18-65 years who received the Ad26.COV2.S COVID-19 vaccine or a placebo.

This clone was picked up a small number of times. This sequence joins TRBV7-8 and TRBJ1-2; perhaps TRBD1 as D (5 bases). This CDR3 contains 13 residues. Germline assignment: CDR1 SGHVS and CDR2 FQNEAQ. With 5 bases removed from V and 2 bases from J, the gap between germline ends came to 9 bases. The CDR3 bases are TGTGCCAGCAGCCGGACAAGCAACTATGGCTACACCTTC. Translation gives CASSRTSNYGYTF.

The chain employs TRBV6-6 and TRBJ1-2, with D possibly being TRBD1 (5 bases). Trimming shortened V by 2 bases and J by 3 bases, and 10 bases separated the two germline ends. Per the germline V gene, CDR1 is MNHNY and CDR2 is SVGAGI (reference sequence). The CDR3 is 14 residues long. CDR3 sequence: CASSYGAGDYGYTF. The CDR3 DNA reads as TGTGCCAGCAGTTACGGGGCGGGGGACTATGGCTACACCTTC.

V usage is TRBV7-9 and J usage is TRBJ2-3; unclear D gene. The germline gives CDR1 SEHNR, CDR2 FQNEAQ (reference sequence). Trimming pared 5 bases from V and 2 bases from J, leaving 14 bases between. The CDR3 sequence is 15 residues long. CDR3 nucleotides: TGTGCCAGCAGCCCTACCCAAATTCCCACAGATACGCAGTATTTT. As protein: CASSPTQIPTDTQYF.

This chain uses TRBV28 with TRBJ2-7; D ambiguous. Germline V gives CDR1 MDHEN, CDR2 SYDVKM. This CDR3 region has 13 residues. The V gene lost 4 bases and the J gene lost 2 bases, with 9 bases spanning the gap. CDR3 residues: CASSWYRTYEQYF. For the CDR3, the DNA is TGTGCCAGCAGTTGGTACAGAACCTACGAGCAGTACTTC. Full variable domain (missing parts from reference TRBV28 and TRBJ2-7): DVKVTQSSRYLVKRTGEKVFLECVQDMDHENMFWYRQDPGLGLRLIYFSYDVKMKEKGDIPEGYSVSREKKERFSLILESASTNQTSMYLCASSWYRTYEQYFGPGTRLTVT.

A single count supports this clone. The chain carries TRBV30 and TRBJ1-6; D is unclear. The V end lost 0 bases, the J end lost 7 bases, and 10 bases lay between the germline ends. The CDR3 runs to 14 residues. Germline V gene data show CDR1 as GTSNPN and CDR2 as SVGIG (reference sequence). The chain's CDR3 is CAWSVQLGNSPLHF. CDR3 in DNA: TGTGCCTGGAGTGTACAGTTGGGGAATTCACCCCTCCACTTT. Supplemented by reference TRBV30 and TRBJ1-6, the full variable domain reads SQTIHQWPATLVQPVGSPLSLECTVEGTSNPNLYWYRQAAGRGLQLLFYSVGIGQISSEVPQNLSASRPQDRQFILSSKKLLLSDSGFYLCAWSVQLGNSPLHFGNGTRLTVT.

The gene calls are TRBV18 and TRBJ2-3, with TRBD1 matching over 8 bases. After removal of 3 bases from V and 2 bases from J, the junction contained 4 bases not matched to a gene. The V gene's germline CDR1 is KGHSH and CDR2 LQKENI. The CDR3 has 15 amino acids. This CDR3 reads CASSPPTGATDTQYF. CDR3 nucleotides: TGTGCCAGCTCACCGCCGACAGGGGCCACAGATACGCAGTATTTT.

The CDR3, as DNA: TGTGCCAGCAGTTTATGGGCAGGGGGCCTATATGGCTACACCTTC. It is translated as CASSLWAGGLYGYTF. The V and J genes are TRBV28 and TRBJ1-2, with 8 positions matching TRBD1. CDR3 length: 15 residues. CDR1 is MDHEN, CDR2 SYDVKM, per germline. The V segment lost 0 bases and the J segment 5 bases; nucleotides outside the gene matches: 5.

This chain joins TRBV9 and TRBJ2-3; 7 nucleotides align to TRBD1. Germline V CDR1 and CDR2: SGDLS, YYNGEE. J was trimmed by 2 bases and V by 3 bases; bases with no gene match: 6. CDR3 length equals 15 residues. The CDR3 reads CASSETGTVTDTQYF. CDR3 DNA sequence: TGTGCCAGCAGCGAAACCGGGACAGTCACAGATACGCAGTATTTT.

V is TRBV7-9 and J is TRBJ2-5, with D perhaps TRBD1 (5 bases). This CDR3 is 14 amino acids long. Germline CDR1 is SEHNR and CDR2 is FQNEAQ (reference sequence). Trimming removed 1 base at V and 5 bases at J, with 11 bases between. CDR3 sequence: CASSLEGILETQYF. The CDR3 bases are TGTGCCAGCAGCTTAGAGGGGATTCTGGAGACCCAGTACTTC.

The chain links TRBV4-1 to TRBJ1-4; perhaps TRBD1 as D (6 bases). In germline, CDR1 is MGHRA, CDR2 YSYEKL. The CDR3 has 18 residues. Trimming removed 1 base at V and 0 bases at J, with 15 bases between. The CDR3 reads CASSQAWGARATNEKLFF. The CDR3 nucleotides are TGCGCCAGCAGCCAAGCGTGGGGGGCTCGGGCAACTAATGAAAAACTGTTTTTT.

V is TRBV19 and J is TRBJ2-3; D might be TRBD2 (7 bases). The V and J ends lost 5 bases and 4 bases respectively, with 22 bases between them. Per germline, CDR1 LNHDA and CDR2 SQIVND (reference sequence). The CDR3 has 17 amino acids. The CDR3 DNA is TGTGCCAGTAGTCCGAGGTATTTGGGGGGGGCCCCAGATACGCAGTATTTT. Its translation: CASSPRYLGGAPDTQYF.

The genes are TRBV29-1 and TRBJ1-1; possibly TRBD1 for D (5 bases). This CDR3 comprises 11 residues. Trimming took 0 bases from V and 8 from J, leaving 7 bases between them. CDR1 and CDR2 (germline): SQVTM, ANQGSEA. The CDR3 protein is CSVEDEGEAFF. In nucleotides, the CDR3 is TGCAGCGTTGAAGACGAGGGGGAAGCTTTCTTT. Using reference TRBV29-1 and TRBJ1-1 for the parts outside the CDR3, the full variable domain is SAVISQKPSRDICQRGTSLTIQCQVDSQVTMMFWYRQQPGQSLTLIATANQGSEATYESGFVIDKFPISRPNLTFSTLTVSNMSPEDSSIYLCSVEDEGEAFFGQGTRLTVV.

The chain uses TRBV6-5 and TRBJ2-5; D assignment may be TRBD1 or TRBD2 (5 bases each). Trimming removed 4 bases at V and 5 bases at J, with 14 bases between. In germline, CDR1 is MNHEY, CDR2 SVGAGI. The CDR3 spans 14 residues. CDR3 sequence reads: CASSSIQGVETQYF. The DNA for the CDR3 is TGTGCCAGCAGTTCAATTCAGGGAGTGGAGACCCAGTACTTC.

The chain joins TRBV28 to TRBJ2-5, with 7 bases fitting TRBD1. This CDR3 is built from 17 residues. Germline trimming cut 6 bases from V and 7 bases from J; bases unmatched to any gene: 20. The germline V gene has CDR1 MDHEN and CDR2 SYDVKM. CDR3 protein: CASSLPGWQGVLGTQYF. CDR3 coding DNA: TGTGCCAGCAGCTTACCAGGCTGGCAGGGGGTCTTAGGGACCCAGTACTTC.

V and J are TRBV10-3 and TRBJ2-7, with 10 bases that match TRBD1. This CDR3 is 17 amino acids long. V was pared by 5 bases and J by 3 bases, with 13 bases of the junction left unmatched. Germline V gene data show CDR1 as ENHRY and CDR2 as SYGVKD. The CDR3 sequence is CAISTLNPTGGSYEQYF. CDR3 sequence (DNA): TGTGCCATCAGTACATTGAACCCGACAGGGGGCAGCTACGAGCAGTACTTC.